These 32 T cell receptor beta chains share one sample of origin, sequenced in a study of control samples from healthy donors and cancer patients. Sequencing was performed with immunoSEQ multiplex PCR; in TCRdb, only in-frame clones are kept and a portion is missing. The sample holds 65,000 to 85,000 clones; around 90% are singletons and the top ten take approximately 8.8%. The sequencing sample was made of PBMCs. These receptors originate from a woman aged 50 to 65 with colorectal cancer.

CDR3 DNA: TGTGCCAGCAGCGAGGGACAGGGGCATGGCTACACCTTC. This encodes CASSEGQGHGYTF. J is TRBJ1-2 and V is TRBV9, with 10 positions matching TRBD1. J lost 6 bases, V lost 3 bases, and 2 bases had no gene match. CDR1 SGDLS and CDR2 YYNGEE come from the germline V gene. This CDR3 region has 13 residues.

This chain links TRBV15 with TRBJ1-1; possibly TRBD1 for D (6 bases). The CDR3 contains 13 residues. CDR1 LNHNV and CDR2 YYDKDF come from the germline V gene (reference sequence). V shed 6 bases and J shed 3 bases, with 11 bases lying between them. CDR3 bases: TGTGCCACCAGGATAGGACAGCACACTGAAGCTTTCTTT. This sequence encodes CATRIGQHTEAFF.

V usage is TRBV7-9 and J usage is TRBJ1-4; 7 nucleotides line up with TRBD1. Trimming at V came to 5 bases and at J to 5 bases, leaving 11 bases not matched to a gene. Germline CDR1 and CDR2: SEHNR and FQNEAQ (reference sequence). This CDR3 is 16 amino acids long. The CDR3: CASSLITGARNEKLFF. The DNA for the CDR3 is TGTGCCAGCAGCCTAATCACAGGGGCCAGAAATGAAAAACTGTTTTTT.

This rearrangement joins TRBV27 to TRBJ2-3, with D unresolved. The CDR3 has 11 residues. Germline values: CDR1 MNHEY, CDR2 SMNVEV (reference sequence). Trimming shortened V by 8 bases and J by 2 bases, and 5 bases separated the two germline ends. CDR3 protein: CASRSTDTQYF. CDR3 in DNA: TGTGCCAGCCGCTCCACAGATACGCAGTATTTT.

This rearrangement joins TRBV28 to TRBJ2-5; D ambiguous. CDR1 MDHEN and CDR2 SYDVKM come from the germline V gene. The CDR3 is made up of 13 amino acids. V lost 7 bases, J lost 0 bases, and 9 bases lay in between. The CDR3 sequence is CASKPGNQETQYF. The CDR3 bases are TGTGCCAGCAAACCGGGCAACCAAGAGACCCAGTACTTC.

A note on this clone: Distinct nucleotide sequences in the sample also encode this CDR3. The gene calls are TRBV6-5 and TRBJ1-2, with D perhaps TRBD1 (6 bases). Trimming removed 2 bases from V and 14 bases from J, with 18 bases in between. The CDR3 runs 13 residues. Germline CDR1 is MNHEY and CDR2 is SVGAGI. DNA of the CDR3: TGTGCCAGCAGTTACGCAGAGACGACAGGATGTACCTTC. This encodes CASSYAETTGCTF.

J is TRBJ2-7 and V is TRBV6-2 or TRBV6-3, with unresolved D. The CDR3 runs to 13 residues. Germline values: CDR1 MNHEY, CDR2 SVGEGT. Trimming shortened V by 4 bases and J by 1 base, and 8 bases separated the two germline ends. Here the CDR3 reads CASSSPRSYEQYV. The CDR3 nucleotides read TGTGCCAGCAGTTCCCCGAGATCCTACGAGCAGTACGTC.

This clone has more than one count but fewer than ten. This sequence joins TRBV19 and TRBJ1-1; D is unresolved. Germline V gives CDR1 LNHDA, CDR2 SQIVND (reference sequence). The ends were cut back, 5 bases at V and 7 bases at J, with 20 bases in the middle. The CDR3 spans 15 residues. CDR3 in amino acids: CASSGPLPKTIEAFF. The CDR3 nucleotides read TGTGCCAGTAGTGGCCCTTTACCGAAGACTATTGAAGCTTTCTTT. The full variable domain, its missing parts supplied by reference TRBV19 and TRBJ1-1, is DGGITQSPKYLFRKEGQNVTLSCEQNLNHDAMYWYRQDPGQGLRLIYYSQIVNDFQKGDIAEGYSVSREKKESFPLTVTSAQKNPTAFYLCASSGPLPKTIEAFFGQGTRLTVV.

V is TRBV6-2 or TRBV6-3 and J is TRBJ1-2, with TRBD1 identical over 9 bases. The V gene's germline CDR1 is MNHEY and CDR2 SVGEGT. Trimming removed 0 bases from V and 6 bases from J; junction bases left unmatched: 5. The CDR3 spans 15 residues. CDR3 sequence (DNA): TGTGCCAGCAGTTACTCTGAACAGGGGGCTAATGGCTACACCTTC. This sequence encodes CASSYSEQGANGYTF.

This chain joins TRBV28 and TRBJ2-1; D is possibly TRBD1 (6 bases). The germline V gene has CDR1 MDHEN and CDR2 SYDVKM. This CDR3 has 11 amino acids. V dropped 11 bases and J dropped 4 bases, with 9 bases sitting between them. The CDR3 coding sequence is TGTGCCGAGGGGGATTACAATGAGCAGTTCTTC. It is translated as CAEGDYNEQFF.

CDR3 amino acids: CASMFKGAGANVLTF. The CDR3 nucleotides read TGTGCCAGCATGTTCAAGGGGGCTGGGGCCAACGTCCTGACTTTC. This chain joins TRBV6-5 and TRBJ2-6; possible D gene TRBD1, 6 bases. The ends were cut back, 7 bases at V and 2 bases at J, with 12 bases in the middle. The CDR3 spans 15 residues. From germline, CDR1 is MNHEY and CDR2 SVGAGI.

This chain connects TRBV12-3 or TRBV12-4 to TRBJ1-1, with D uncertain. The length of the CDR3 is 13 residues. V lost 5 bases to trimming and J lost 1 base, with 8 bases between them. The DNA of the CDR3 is TGTGCCAGCAGTACCAACGGGAACACTGAAGCTTTCTTT. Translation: CASSTNGNTEAFF.

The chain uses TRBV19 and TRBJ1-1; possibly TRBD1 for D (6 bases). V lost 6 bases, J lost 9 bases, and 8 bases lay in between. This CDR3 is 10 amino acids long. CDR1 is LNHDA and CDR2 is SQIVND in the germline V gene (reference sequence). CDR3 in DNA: TGTGCCAGTAGAGGACAGCAAGCTTTCTTT. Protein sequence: CASRGQQAFF.

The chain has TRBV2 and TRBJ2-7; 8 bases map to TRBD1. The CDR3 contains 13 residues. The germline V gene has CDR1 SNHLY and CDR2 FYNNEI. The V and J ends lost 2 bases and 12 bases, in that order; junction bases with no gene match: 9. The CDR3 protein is CASSERGRGPPYV. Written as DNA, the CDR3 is TGTGCCAGCAGTGAAAGGGGCAGGGGGCCACCGTACGTC.

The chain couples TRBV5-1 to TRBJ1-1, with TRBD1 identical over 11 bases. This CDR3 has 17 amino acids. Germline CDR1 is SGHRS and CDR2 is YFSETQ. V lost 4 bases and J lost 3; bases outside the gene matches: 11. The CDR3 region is CASSRRTGGLQDTEAFF. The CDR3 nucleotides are TGCGCCAGCAGCCGAAGGACAGGGGGCCTTCAGGACACTGAAGCTTTCTTT. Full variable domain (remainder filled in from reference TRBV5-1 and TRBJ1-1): KAGVTQTPRYLIKTRGQQVTLSCSPISGHRSVSWYQQTPGQGLQFLFEYFSETQRNKGNFPGRFSGRQFSNSRSEMNVSTLELGDSALYLCASSRRTGGLQDTEAFFGQGTRLTVV.

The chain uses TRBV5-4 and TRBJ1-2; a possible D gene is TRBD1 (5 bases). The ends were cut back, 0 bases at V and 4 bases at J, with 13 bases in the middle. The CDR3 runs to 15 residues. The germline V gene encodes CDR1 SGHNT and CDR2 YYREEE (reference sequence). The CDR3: CASSLDPTAPYGYTF. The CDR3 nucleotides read TGTGCCAGCAGCTTGGACCCGACAGCCCCCTATGGCTACACCTTC.

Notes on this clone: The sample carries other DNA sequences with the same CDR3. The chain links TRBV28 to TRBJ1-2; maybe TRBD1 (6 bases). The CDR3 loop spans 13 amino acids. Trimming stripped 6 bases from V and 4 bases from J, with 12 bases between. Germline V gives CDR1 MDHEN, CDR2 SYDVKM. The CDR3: CASSRTGSYGYTF. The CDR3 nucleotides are TGTGCCAGCAGCCGTACAGGGTCCTATGGCTACACCTTC.

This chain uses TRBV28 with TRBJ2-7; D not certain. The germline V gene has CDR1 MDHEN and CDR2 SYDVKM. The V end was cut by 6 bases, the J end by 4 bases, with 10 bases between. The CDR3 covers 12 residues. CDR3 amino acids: CASSSARYEQYV. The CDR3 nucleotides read TGTGCCAGCAGCTCGGCCCGTTACGAGCAGTACGTC.

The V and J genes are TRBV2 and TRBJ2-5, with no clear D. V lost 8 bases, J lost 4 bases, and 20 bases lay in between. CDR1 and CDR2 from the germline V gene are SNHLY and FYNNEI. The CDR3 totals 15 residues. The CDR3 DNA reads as TGTGCCAGCTCAACACGGACCAGTGATGGAGAGACCCAGTACTTC. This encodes CASSTRTSDGETQYF.

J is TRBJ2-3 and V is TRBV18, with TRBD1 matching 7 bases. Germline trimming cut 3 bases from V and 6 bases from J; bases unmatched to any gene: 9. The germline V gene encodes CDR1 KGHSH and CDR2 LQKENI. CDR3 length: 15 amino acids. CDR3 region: CASSPVGQGEDTQYF. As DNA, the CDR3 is TGTGCCAGCTCACCCGTCGGGCAGGGGGAGGATACGCAGTATTTT.

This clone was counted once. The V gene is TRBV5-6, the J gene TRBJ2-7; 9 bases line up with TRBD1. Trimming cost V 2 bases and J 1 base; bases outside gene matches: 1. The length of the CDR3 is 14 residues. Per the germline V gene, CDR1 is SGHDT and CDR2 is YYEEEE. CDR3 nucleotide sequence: TGTGCCAGCAGCTTACAGGGGGCATCCTACGAGCAGTACGTC. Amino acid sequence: CASSLQGASYEQYV.

The DNA of the CDR3 is TGTGCCAGCAGTGAAGAGGATACGCAGTATTTT. Protein product: CASSEEDTQYF. The V and J genes are TRBV6-1 and TRBJ2-3; D gene ambiguous. The CDR3 sequence is 11 residues long. Trimming removed 1 base at V and 6 bases at J, with 2 bases between. Germline values: CDR1 MNHNS, CDR2 SASEGT.

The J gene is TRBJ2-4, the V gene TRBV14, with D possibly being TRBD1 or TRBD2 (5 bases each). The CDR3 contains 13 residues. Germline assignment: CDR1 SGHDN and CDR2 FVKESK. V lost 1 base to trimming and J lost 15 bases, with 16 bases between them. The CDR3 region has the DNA TGTGCCAGCAGCCAAGGGGGGTCGGGGAACCGGTACTTC. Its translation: CASSQGGSGNRYF. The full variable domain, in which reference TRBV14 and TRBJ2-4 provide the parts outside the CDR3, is EAGVTQFPSHSVIEKGQTVTLRCDPISGHDNLYWYRRVMGKEIKFLLHFVKESKQDESGMPNNRFLAERTGGTYSTLKVQPAELEDSGVYFCASSQGGSGNRYFGAGTRLSVL.

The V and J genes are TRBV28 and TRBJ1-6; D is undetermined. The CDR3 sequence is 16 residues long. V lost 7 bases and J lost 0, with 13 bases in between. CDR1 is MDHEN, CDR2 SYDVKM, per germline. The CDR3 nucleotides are TGTGCCAGCACTCTGGGCGAGAGCTCCTATAATTCACCCCTCCACTTT. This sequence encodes CASTLGESSYNSPLHF. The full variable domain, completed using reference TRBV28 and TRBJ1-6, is DVKVTQSSRYLVKRTGEKVFLECVQDMDHENMFWYRQDPGLGLRLIYFSYDVKMKEKGDIPEGYSVSREKKERFSLILESASTNQTSMYLCASTLGESSYNSPLHFGNGTRLTVT.

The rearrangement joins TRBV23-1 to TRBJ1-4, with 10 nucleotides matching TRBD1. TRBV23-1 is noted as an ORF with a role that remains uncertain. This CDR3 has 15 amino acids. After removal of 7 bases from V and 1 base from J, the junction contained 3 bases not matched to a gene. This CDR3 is CASTGQGLTNEKLFF. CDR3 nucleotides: TGCGCCAGCACGGGACAGGGGTTAACTAATGAAAAACTGTTTTTT.

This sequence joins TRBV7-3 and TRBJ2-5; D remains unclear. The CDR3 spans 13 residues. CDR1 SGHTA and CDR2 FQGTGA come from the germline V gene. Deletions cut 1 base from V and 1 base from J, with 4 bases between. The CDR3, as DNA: TGTGCCAGCAGCTTAAGCGTCCAAGAGACCCAGTACTTC. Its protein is CASSLSVQETQYF.

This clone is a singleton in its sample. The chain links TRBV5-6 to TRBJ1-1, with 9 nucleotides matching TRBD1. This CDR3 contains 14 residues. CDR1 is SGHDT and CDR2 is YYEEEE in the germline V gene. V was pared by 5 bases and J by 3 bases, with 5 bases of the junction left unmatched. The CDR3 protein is CASRGRDRDTEAFF. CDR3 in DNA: TGTGCCAGCAGGGGCCGGGACAGGGACACTGAAGCTTTCTTT.

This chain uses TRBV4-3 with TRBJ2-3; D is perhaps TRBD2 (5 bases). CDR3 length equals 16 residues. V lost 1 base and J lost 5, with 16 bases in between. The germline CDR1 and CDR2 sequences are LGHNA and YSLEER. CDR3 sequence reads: CASSQVGTSVRDTQYF. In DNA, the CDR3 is TGCGCCAGCAGCCAAGTTGGAACTAGTGTTCGAGATACGCAGTATTTT.

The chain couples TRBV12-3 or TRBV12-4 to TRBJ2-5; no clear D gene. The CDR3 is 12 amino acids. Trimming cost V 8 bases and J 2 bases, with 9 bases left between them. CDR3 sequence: CASGRQQETQYF. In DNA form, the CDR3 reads TGTGCCAGCGGCAGGCAGCAAGAGACCCAGTACTTC.

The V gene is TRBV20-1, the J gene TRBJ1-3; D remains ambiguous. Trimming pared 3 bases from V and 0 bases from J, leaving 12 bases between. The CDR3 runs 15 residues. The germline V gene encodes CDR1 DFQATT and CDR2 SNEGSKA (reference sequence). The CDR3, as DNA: TGCAGTGCTAGTGGGGTCGGGATCTCTGGAAACACCATATATTTT. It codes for CSASGVGISGNTIYF.

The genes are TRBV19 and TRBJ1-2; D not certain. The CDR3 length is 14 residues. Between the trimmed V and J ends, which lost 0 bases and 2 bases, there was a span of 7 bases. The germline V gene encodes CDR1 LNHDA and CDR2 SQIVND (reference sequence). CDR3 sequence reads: CASSIEGLNYGYTF. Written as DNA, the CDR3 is TGTGCCAGTAGTATAGAGGGTCTAAACTATGGCTACACCTTC. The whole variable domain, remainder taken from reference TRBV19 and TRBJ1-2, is DGGITQSPKYLFRKEGQNVTLSCEQNLNHDAMYWYRQDPGQGLRLIYYSQIVNDFQKGDIAEGYSVSREKKESFPLTVTSAQKNPTAFYLCASSIEGLNYGYTFGSGTRLTVV.

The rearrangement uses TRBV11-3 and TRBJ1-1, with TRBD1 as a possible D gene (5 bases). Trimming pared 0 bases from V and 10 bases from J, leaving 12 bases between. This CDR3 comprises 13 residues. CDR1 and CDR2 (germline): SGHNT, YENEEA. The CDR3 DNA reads TGTGCCAGCAGCTTAGATCGGGGACGGCCAGCTTTCTTT. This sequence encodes CASSLDRGRPAFF.